The 17 T cell receptor beta chains given below trace back to one sample, sequenced in a study of tissue T cells after allogeneic stem cell transplantation. Sequencing used immunoSEQ multiplex PCR; TCRdb keeps in-frame clones, though not all of them. The table records about 48,000 clones, approximately 73% of them present only once. The sequenced sample consisted of sorted cells pooled from one or two spleens. These receptors came from a pool of C57BL/6 mice in good health.

Comment on this clone: Any gene name here is a mouse gene name. The sequenced fragment ends 1 residue before the CDR3 boundary, so the rest is inferred from the germline J gene. The rearrangement links TRBV23 to TRBJ2-7; TRBD1, the table's D call, lacks a check against the DNA. The CDR3 sequence is 12 residues long. The germline CDR1 and CDR2 sequences are KGHTA and FQNQQP. CDR3 DNA, as far as it was read: TGCTCCAGCAGAACAGGGGACTATGAACAGTAC. This encodes CSSRTGDYEQY. The whole CDR3 sequence reads CSSRTGDYEQYF. Full variable domain (outside the CDR3, taken from reference TRBV23 and TRBJ2-7): DAAVTQKPRYLIKMKGQEAEMKCIPEKGHTAVFWYQQKQSKELKFLIYFQNQQPLDQIDMVKERFSAVCPSSSLCSLGIRTCEAEDSALYLCSSRTGDYEQYFGPGTRLTVL.

With regard to this clone: Gene names are the mouse ones. The read ends 1 residue before the CDR3 terminus; that terminus is restored from the germline J gene. This chain links TRBV4 with TRBJ1-1; D may be TRBD1 (6 bases). There are 13 residues in the CDR3. V lost 5 bases to trimming and J lost 1 base, with 8 bases between them. Germline V gives CDR1 LGHDT, CDR2 YNNKQL (reference sequence). CDR3 bases read: TGTGCCAGCAGCCGGGACATAAACACAGAAGTCTTC. Protein: CASSRDINTEVF. The full CDR3 reads CASSRDINTEVFF. Full variable domain (missing parts from reference TRBV4 and TRBJ1-1): ETAVFQTPNYHVTQVGNEVSFNCKQTLGHDTMYWYKQDSKKLLKIMFSYNNKQLIVNETVPRRFSPQSSDKAHLNLRIKSVEPEDSAVYLCASSRDINTEVFFGKGTRLTVV.

As concerns this clone: Genes and germline are mouse. From the germline J gene comes the end of the CDR3, since the read stops 1 residue before it. This rearrangement joins TRBV31 to TRBJ1-3, with D maybe TRBD1 (5 bases). CDR1 and CDR2 from the germline V gene are GKSSPN and SITVG. V was trimmed by 4 bases and J by 3 bases, leaving 7 bases between them. The CDR3 sequence is 12 residues long. The CDR3 here is CAWIRVGNTLYF. The sequenced CDR3 bases are TGTGCCTGGATCAGGGTTGGAAATACGCTCTAT.

Concerning this clone itself: The gene names given are mouse names. The read ends 1 residue before the CDR3 terminus; that terminus is restored from the germline J gene. The chain couples TRBV4 to TRBJ2-3, with D possibly TRBD1 on 5 matching bases. Germline loops: CDR1 LGHDT, CDR2 YNNKQL (reference sequence). V was clipped by 3 bases and J by 2 bases, with 6 bases between them. The CDR3 sequence is 13 residues long. The sequenced part of the CDR3 DNA is TGTGCCAGCAGCTACAGGGTTGCAGAAACGCTGTAT. Amino acid sequence: CASSYRVAETLY. In full, the CDR3 is CASSYRVAETLYF.

Comment on this clone: The germline and genes are mouse ones. The read gets to within 1 residue of the CDR3 end, and the germline J gene fills in the rest. This chain joins TRBV4 and TRBJ2-4; 9 nucleotides match TRBD1. The CDR3 runs 15 residues. From germline, CDR1 is LGHDT and CDR2 YNNKQL (reference sequence). J was trimmed by 2 bases and V by 6 bases; bases with no gene match: 6. CDR3 DNA (partial): TGTGCCAGCAGTCTCACAGGGGGCGATCAAAACACCTTGTAC. Residues: CASSLTGGDQNTLY. Given in full, the CDR3 is CASSLTGGDQNTLYF. The full variable domain, in which reference TRBV4 and TRBJ2-4 provide the parts outside the CDR3, is ETAVFQTPNYHVTQVGNEVSFNCKQTLGHDTMYWYKQDSKKLLKIMFSYNNKQLIVNETVPRRFSPQSSDKAHLNLRIKSVEPEDSAVYLCASSLTGGDQNTLYFGAGTRLSVL.

As for this clone: The genes are named according to mouse. The covered CDR3 bases are TGTGCCTGGAGTCTGAGACTGGGCTCTGAGCAGTTC. Translation: CAWSLRLGSEQF. The whole CDR3 protein is CAWSLRLGSEQFF. The chain recombines TRBV31 with TRBJ2-1; 7 nucleotides agree with TRBD2. The DNA ends 1 residue before the CDR3 does, and the rest of the CDR3 is filled in from the germline J gene. V lost 0 bases and J lost 8; bases outside the gene matches: 4. This CDR3 has 13 residues. The germline gives CDR1 GKSSPN, CDR2 SITVG.

Note on this clone: Genes and germline are mouse. The CDR3 goes on 1 residue after the read ends, and that part is filled in from the germline J gene. The rearrangement uses TRBV12-1 and TRBJ1-2; TRBD1 matches 8 bases. CDR1 and CDR2 (germline): SGHSN, HYEKVE. The CDR3 covers 13 residues. After removal of 5 bases from V and 3 bases from J, the junction contained 4 bases not matched to a gene. The chain's CDR3 is CASCRGQDSDYTF. CDR3 DNA (partial): TGTGCCAGCTGCAGGGGGCAGGACTCCGACTACACC.

Remarks on this clone: Gene names and germline refer to mouse. Coverage ceases 1 residue before the CDR3 finishes, and the germline J gene fills in the end. This chain uses TRBV5 with TRBJ1-2; D is perhaps TRBD1 (5 bases). CDR1 is LGHNA, CDR2 YNLKQL, per germline (reference sequence). V was clipped by 4 bases and J by 1 base, with 7 bases between them. The CDR3 runs 13 residues. CDR3 loop: CASSPQGNSDYTF. CDR3 DNA, as far as it was read: TGTGCCAGCAGCCCCCAGGGAAACTCCGACTACACC.

Concerning this clone: The germline and genes are mouse ones. The CDR3 is cut off 1 residue early in the read; its end comes from the germline J gene. The chain couples TRBV2 to TRBJ2-1, with 7 bases matching TRBD1. The trim removed 3 bases at V and 3 bases at J, leaving 2 bases unmatched. The CDR3 consists of 14 residues. CDR1 LGHNA and CDR2 YSYQKL come from the germline V gene. CDR3 DNA, as far as it was read: TGTGCCAGCAGCCAGGGGACAGTCTATGCTGAGCAGTTC. Protein product: CASSQGTVYAEQF. The whole CDR3 protein is CASSQGTVYAEQFF.

About this clone itself: Mouse gene names apply. The read ends 1 residue shy of where the CDR3 ends; the end is completed using the germline J gene. The chain carries TRBV5 and TRBJ1-1, with 9 positions matching TRBD1. Per the germline V gene, CDR1 is LGHNA and CDR2 is YNLKQL (reference sequence). The CDR3 covers 14 residues. V was pared by 4 bases and J by 3 bases, with 3 bases of the junction left unmatched. The CDR3 here is CASSPQGAYTEVFF. Incomplete CDR3 DNA: TGTGCCAGCAGCCCACAGGGGGCATACACAGAAGTCTTC.

Points on this clone: Any gene name here is a mouse gene name. The read terminates 1 residue before the CDR3 end, so the remaining end is supplied by the germline J gene. The rearrangement links TRBV15 to TRBJ2-7, with D tentatively TRBD2 (5 bases). The CDR3 length is 15 residues. The germline gives CDR1 SGHND, CDR2 FRSKSL. Trimming removed 5 bases at V and 0 bases at J, with 14 bases between. The sequenced part of the CDR3 DNA is TGTGCCAGCAGTCCCCGCTGGGAGAGCTCCTATGAACAGTAC. The encoded protein is CASSPRWESSYEQY. The complete CDR3 protein is CASSPRWESSYEQYF.

In the case of this clone: Gene names and germline refer to mouse. The CDR3 goes on 1 residue after the read ends, and that part is filled in from the germline J gene. The gene calls are TRBV15 and TRBJ1-2; D is undetermined. The CDR3 loop spans 14 amino acids. V dropped 3 bases and J dropped 0 bases, with 8 bases sitting between them. Germline CDR1 and CDR2: SGHND and FRSKSL. The CDR3 loop is CASSFSKANSDYTF. The sequenced CDR3 bases are TGTGCCAGCAGTTTCTCGAAAGCAAACTCCGACTACACC.

On this clone: Gene names follow the mouse nomenclature. The read finishes 1 residue shy of the CDR3 end, and the germline J gene is used to complete it. The genes are TRBV13-1 and TRBJ2-3; no clear D. Per the germline V gene, CDR1 is NSHNY and CDR2 is SYGAGN. The V and J ends lost 6 bases and 0 bases respectively, with 2 bases between them. This CDR3 contains 11 residues. This chain's CDR3 is CASKSAETLYF. Partial CDR3 DNA: TGTGCCAGCAAAAGTGCAGAAACGCTGTAT.

Concerning this clone: Germline and genes here are mouse. The read ends 1 residue early relative to the CDR3; the germline J gene fills the gap. Other DNA sequences from this sample encode an identical CDR3 as well. The rearrangement joins TRBV4 to TRBJ2-4; D is unresolved. The germline CDR1 and CDR2 sequences are LGHDT and YNNKQL (reference sequence). This CDR3 comprises 12 residues. The V and J ends lost 4 bases and 3 bases respectively, with 5 bases between them. This chain's CDR3 is CASSWGQNTLYF. CDR3 bases read: TGTGCCAGCAGCTGGGGACAAAACACCTTGTAC.

Comments on this clone: These gene names are mouse names. Read sequence stops 1 residue before the CDR3 end, and the germline J gene provides the missing end. The V call is TRBV3, the J call TRBJ1-3; 7 positions agree with TRBD1. The CDR3 has 14 amino acids. Looked up from germline, CDR1 is SNHLY and CDR2 is FYNGKV (reference sequence). V gave up 5 bases and J gave up 1 base; unmatched junction bases: 2. The sequenced part of the CDR3 DNA is TGTGCCAGCAGCCAGACAGGGTCTGGAAATACGCTCTAT. Encoded protein: CASSQTGSGNTLY. The whole CDR3 protein reads CASSQTGSGNTLYF.

This clone was detected only a few times. Gene and germline names: mouse. The read ends 1 residue shy of where the CDR3 ends; the end is completed using the germline J gene. The chain couples TRBV13-3 to TRBJ1-5, with TRBD1 matching over 7 bases. This CDR3 spans 13 amino acids. V lost 5 bases to trimming and J lost 4 bases; unmatched junction nucleotides: 3. The V gene's germline CDR1 is NNHDY and CDR2 SYVADS. CDR3 protein: CASSRDRNQAPLF. The sequenced part of the CDR3 DNA is TGTGCCAGCAGCCGGGACAGAAACCAGGCTCCGCTT. The full variable domain, its missing parts supplied by reference TRBV13-3 and TRBJ1-5, is EAAVTQSPRSKVAVTGGKVTLSCHQTNNHDYMYWYRQDTGHGLRLIHYSYVADSTEKGDIPDGYKASRPSQENFSLILELASLSQTAVYFCASSRDRNQAPLFGEGTRLSVL.

With regard to this clone: Any gene name here is a mouse gene name. Read sequence stops 1 residue before the CDR3 end, and the germline J gene provides the missing end. The rearrangement uses TRBV26 and TRBJ1-1; D is undetermined. The V end lost 4 bases, the J end lost 1 base, and 1 base lay between the germline ends. Germline loops: CDR1 KGHPV, CDR2 FQNQEV (reference sequence). There are 11 residues in the CDR3. The CDR3 DNA, read in part, is TGTGCCAGCAGTCGAAACACAGAAGTCTTC. Amino acids: CASSRNTEVF. The complete CDR3 protein is CASSRNTEVFF.